The 23 T cell receptor beta chains in this list originate from one sample, sequenced in a study of T cells in Graves' hyperthyroidism and ophthalmopathy. The investigators amplified TCR beta CDR3 regions from RNA transcripts. A set of HTBI primers served as the primers for a first-round RT-PCR of the TCR CDR3. A single record per CDR3 protein comes from TCRdb applying MiXCR to the multiplex PCR reads. Among fewer than 450,000 distinct CDR3 sequences, approximately 17% were seen once, and the ten largest hold approximately 35%. The sequencing sample was made of blood. These TCRs come from a woman aged 25 to 39 with Graves' hyperthyroidism that later progressed to Graves' ophthalmopathy.

This clonotype was observed many times. V gene TRBV13 combines with J gene TRBJ2-5, with 10 nucleotides matching TRBD1. V lost 5 bases and J lost 6; bases outside the gene matches: 6. CDR1 PRHDT and CDR2 FYEKMQ come from the germline V gene (reference sequence). The CDR3 loop spans 14 amino acids. The CDR3 DNA reads as TGTGCCAGCAGCGGCGACAGGGGGCTGAAGACCCAGTACTTC. Amino acid sequence: CASSGDRGLKTQYF.

There are a few counts of this clonotype. The chain recombines TRBV29-1 with TRBJ2-5; D perhaps matches TRBD1 (5 bases). Germline V CDR1 and CDR2: SQVTM, ANQGSEA. Trimming shortened V by 0 bases and J by 2 bases, and 10 bases separated the two germline ends. The CDR3 has 14 residues. CDR3 nucleotide sequence: TGCAGCGTTGAAGATGCGACAGTGCAAGAGACCCAGTACTTC. Residues: CSVEDATVQETQYF.

Many counts were recorded for this clonotype. The chain carries TRBV28 and TRBJ1-4, with 7 bases matching TRBD1. CDR1 and CDR2 (germline): MDHEN, SYDVKM. CDR3 length: 17 amino acids. Trimming took 6 bases from V and 0 from J; bases not matched to a gene: 10. As DNA, the CDR3 is TGTGCCAGCAGCCCGGGACAGATTCATGCAACTAATGAAAAACTGTTTTTT. Protein product: CASSPGQIHATNEKLFF.

This clonotype showed up many times. The chain is built from TRBV7-8 and TRBJ2-3, with D perhaps TRBD2 (7 bases). This CDR3 comprises 14 residues. Trimming pared 10 bases from V and 0 bases from J, leaving 14 bases between. Germline V lookup: CDR1 SGHVS, CDR2 FQNEAQ. CDR3 residues: CATAAGASTDTQYF. For the CDR3, the DNA is TGTGCCACCGCGGCGGGGGCTAGCACAGATACGCAGTATTTT. Complete variable domain (other parts from reference TRBV7-8 and TRBJ2-3): GAGVSQSPRYKVAKRGQDVALRCDPISGHVSLFWYQQALGQGPEFLTYFQNEAQLDKSGLPSDRFFAERPEGSVSTLKIQRTQQEDSAVYLCATAAGASTDTQYFGPGTRLTVL.

This clonotype has ten or more counts. A much larger clone is a single base away; this may be a read error. V is TRBV6-1 and J is TRBJ2-5; no definite D call. Between the trimmed V and J ends, which lost 4 bases and 5 bases, there was a span of 5 bases. CDR1 is MNHNS, CDR2 SASEGT, per germline. The CDR3 runs 11 residues. In nucleotides, the CDR3 is TGTGCCAGCAGTGTGTGGGAGACCCAGTACTTC. This encodes CASSVWETQYF.

Ten or more counts support this clonotype. This chain joins TRBV18 and TRBJ1-1; TRBD1 agrees at 7 bases. Germline assignment: CDR1 KGHSH and CDR2 LQKENI. With V trimmed by 4 bases and J by 0 bases, 8 bases remained unmatched. CDR3 length equals 16 residues. The CDR3: CASSRDPGQLNTEAFF. The CDR3 nucleotides are TGTGCCAGCTCACGGGATCCGGGACAGTTGAACACTGAAGCTTTCTTT.

This clonotype was recorded at least ten times. The chain uses TRBV6-1 and TRBJ2-3, with 13 bases aligning to TRBD2. The V gene's germline CDR1 is MNHNS and CDR2 SASEGT. With 2 bases clipped from V and 6 bases from J, the junction kept 8 bases outside the gene matches. This CDR3 spans 17 amino acids. DNA for the CDR3: TGTGCCAGCAGTGAACGGGGACTAGCGGGGCCCGAGGATACGCAGTATTTT. As protein: CASSERGLAGPEDTQYF.

This chain uses TRBV13 with TRBJ2-1; D is uncertain. The CDR3 spans 13 residues. Germline CDR1 and CDR2: PRHDT and FYEKMQ (reference sequence). V was trimmed by 5 bases and J by 1 base, leaving 6 bases between them. CDR3 loop: CASSPESYNEQFF. The DNA of the CDR3 is TGTGCCAGCAGCCCCGAGTCCTACAATGAGCAGTTCTTC.

This clonotype was seen only once. V usage is TRBV5-1 and J usage is TRBJ2-5; 9 nucleotides line up with TRBD2. Germline CDR1 is SGHRS and CDR2 is YFSETQ. V trimming: 4 bases; J trimming: 3 bases; junction bases outside the gene matches: 13. CDR3 length: 17 residues. This chain's CDR3 is CASSGPKEAGGKETQYF. Written as DNA, the CDR3 is TGCGCCAGCAGCGGACCAAAAGAAGCGGGAGGTAAAGAGACCCAGTACTTC. Combining the CDR3 with reference TRBV5-1 and TRBJ2-5 gives the whole variable domain KAGVTQTPRYLIKTRGQQVTLSCSPISGHRSVSWYQQTPGQGLQFLFEYFSETQRNKGNFPGRFSGRQFSNSRSEMNVSTLELGDSALYLCASSGPKEAGGKETQYFGPGTRLLVL.

This clonotype was counted many times. The chain carries TRBV2 and TRBJ2-4; the match to TRBD1 covers 8 bases. V lost 3 bases to trimming and J lost 8 bases; unmatched junction nucleotides: 3. Germline CDR1 SNHLY, CDR2 FYNNEI. CDR3 length: 13 residues. CDR3 sequence reads: CASSEQGQDIQYF. CDR3 in DNA: TGTGCCAGCAGTGAGCAGGGACAGGACATTCAGTACTTC.

This clonotype was recorded a few times. V usage is TRBV30 and J usage is TRBJ2-2, with 7 bases lining up with TRBD1. Germline CDR1 and CDR2: GTSNPN and SVGIG (reference sequence). This CDR3 is built from 14 residues. The V and J ends lost 8 bases and 4 bases, in that order; junction bases with no gene match: 10. The CDR3 DNA follows: TGTGCCACTTTATACGGGACAGTCACCGGGGAGCTGTTTTTT. It encodes CATLYGTVTGELFF. Variable domain in full (rest from reference TRBV30 and TRBJ2-2): SQTIHQWPATLVQPVGSPLSLECTVEGTSNPNLYWYRQAAGRGLQLLFYSVGIGQISSEVPQNLSASRPQDRQFILSSKKLLLSDSGFYLCATLYGTVTGELFFGEGSRLTVL.

The chain is built from TRBV2 and TRBJ2-3, with a possible D match to TRBD1 (6 bases). V shed 2 bases and J shed 6 bases, with 15 bases lying between them. The germline V gene encodes CDR1 SNHLY and CDR2 FYNNEI. The CDR3 is 15 residues long. CDR3 nucleotides: TGTGCCAGCAGTGAAAGGACAGCATCAGCGGATACGCAGTATTTT. It encodes CASSERTASADTQYF.

This clonotype was observed many times. The chain is built from TRBV25-1 and TRBJ2-1; possibly TRBD2 for D (7 bases). The V end was cut by 2 bases, the J end by 4 bases, with 15 bases between. Germline loops: CDR1 MGHDK, CDR2 SYGVNS. This CDR3 has 16 amino acids. This CDR3 is CASSERGGDEYNEQFF. In nucleotides, the CDR3 is TGTGCCAGCAGTGAAAGGGGGGGGGACGAGTACAATGAGCAGTTCTTC.

J is TRBJ2-7 and V is TRBV5-1; 12 bases fit TRBD1. Germline trimming cut 4 bases from V and 2 bases from J; bases unmatched to any gene: 7. The CDR3 has 16 amino acids. Germline CDR1 reads SGHRS; CDR2 reads YFSETQ. The CDR3 protein is CASSPARDRGPYEQYF. The CDR3 nucleotides read TGCGCCAGCAGCCCAGCTCGGGACAGGGGGCCCTACGAGCAGTACTTC.

The table lists this clonotype with many counts. The chain recombines TRBV2 with TRBJ2-2; 12 bases agree with TRBD2. This CDR3 is 19 amino acids long. The V and J ends lost 5 bases and 4 bases, in that order; junction bases with no gene match: 14. Germline CDR1 reads SNHLY; CDR2 reads FYNNEI. The CDR3 loop is CASSLYRLAGVERTGELFF. As DNA, the CDR3 is TGTGCCAGCAGTCTTTACCGACTAGCGGGGGTAGAACGCACCGGGGAGCTGTTTTTT.

This clonotype was detected many times. This chain connects TRBV28 to TRBJ1-5; 7 bases fit TRBD1. The germline gives CDR1 MDHEN, CDR2 SYDVKM. The CDR3 runs 16 residues. Trimming at V came to 5 bases and at J to 6 bases, leaving 13 bases not matched to a gene. CDR3 nucleotides: TGTGCCAGCAGTCCCGAAGAGGGGGCGCGTGGTCAGCCCCAGCATTTT. Protein sequence: CASSPEEGARGQPQHF.

This clonotype was counted many times. The chain employs TRBV12-3 or TRBV12-4 and TRBJ2-1; no clear D. Trimming took 1 base from V and 3 from J, leaving 7 bases between them. CDR3 length: 14 residues. CDR3 amino acids: CASSLGGVYNEQFF. For the CDR3, the DNA is TGTGCCAGCAGTTTAGGAGGAGTCTACAATGAGCAGTTCTTC.

This rearrangement joins TRBV29-1 to TRBJ1-2; no reliable D call. The CDR3 covers 11 residues. Per germline, CDR1 SQVTM and CDR2 ANQGSEA. V was pared by 3 bases and J by 7 bases, with 9 bases between. DNA of the CDR3: TGCAGCGTTGACAAATTCAGTGGCTACACCTTC. Residues: CSVDKFSGYTF.

This clonotype was picked up a small number of times. This sequence joins TRBV7-9 and TRBJ1-2, with unresolved D. Germline V CDR1 and CDR2: SEHNR, FQNEAQ (reference sequence). The ends were cut back, 5 bases at V and 1 base at J, with 8 bases in the middle. This CDR3 has 13 amino acids. Written as DNA, the CDR3 is TGTGCCAGCAGCGATACAGATAACTATGGCTACACCTTC. Translating it yields CASSDTDNYGYTF.

This clonotype has a count of ten or more. The chain links TRBV6-1 to TRBJ1-2; possibly TRBD1 for D (5 bases). Germline CDR1 reads MNHNS; CDR2 reads SASEGT. There are 16 residues in the CDR3. V lost 6 bases and J lost 2, with 19 bases in between. CDR3: CASSPDGGVSNYGYTF. The CDR3 DNA reads as TGTGCCAGCAGCCCGGATGGGGGGGTTAGCAACTATGGCTACACCTTC.

The chain joins TRBV7-9 to TRBJ1-2; D uncertain. Deletions cut 5 bases from V and 4 bases from J, with 11 bases between. The germline V gene encodes CDR1 SEHNR and CDR2 FQNEAQ (reference sequence). This CDR3 is built from 13 residues. The CDR3 DNA reads as TGTGCCAGCAGCCGAGACGGCCCCTATGGCTACACCTTC. It translates to CASSRDGPYGYTF.

Concerning this clonotype: A read error may be the cause here, since a much bigger clone is one base away. The chain is built from TRBV6-4 and TRBJ2-3, with 9 nucleotides matching TRBD2. Germline CDR1 and CDR2: MRHNA and SNTAGT. Trimming at V came to 6 bases and at J to 0 bases, leaving 4 bases not matched to a gene. CDR3 size: 15 residues. The CDR3 is CASSKAGGSTDTQYF. In nucleotides, the CDR3 is TGTGCCAGCAGCAAAGCGGGAGGTAGCACAGATACGCAGTATTTT.

The V and J genes are TRBV3-1 and TRBJ2-3; D ambiguous. V gave up 0 bases and J gave up 0 bases, with 10 bases separating them. The CDR3 has 16 residues. The germline V gene has CDR1 LGHDT and CDR2 YNNKEL (reference sequence). The CDR3 DNA reads as TGTGCCAGCAGCCAAGATTACGAAACTAGCACAGATACGCAGTATTTT. As protein: CASSQDYETSTDTQYF.